This T cell receptor (beta chain) was identified in a study of blood T cell repertoires in COVID-19. Across the study: Spain, Italy and the United States supplied samples that represented acute and convalescent COVID-19.

The protocol was immunoSEQ multiplex PCR, while the TCRdb copy is restricted to in-frame clones and leaves out a portion. The table has tens of thousands of clones, about 87% seen once. CDR1 and CDR2 from the germline V gene are SNHLY and FYNNEI. V was trimmed by 2 bases and J by 4 bases, leaving 5 bases between them. There are 12 residues in the CDR3. The specimen sequenced was peripheral blood. This TCR was sampled from a human donor in a cohort sampled during active COVID-19. The V and J genes are TRBV2 and TRBJ1-2; D unresolved. In DNA form, the CDR3 reads TGTGCCAGCAGTGAATCCTCCTATGGCTACACCTTC. It encodes CASSESSYGYTF.